This T cell receptor beta chain stems from a study of shared clonotypes between healthy human individuals. A note on this clone: Its target is not known.

Germline V CDR1 and CDR2: SGHTA, FQGTGA. The CDR3 is 17 residues long. V lost 4 bases and J 6 bases, leaving 21 bases between the germline ends. Whole-study findings and limits: Sampling involved blood alone; tissue repertoires likely differ.

Genomic DNA belonging to each subset was distributed in equal measure over several immunoSEQ plates. The method was immunoSEQ multiplex PCR; TCRdb's version includes in-frame clones alone and lacks a portion of them. The data show 490,000 or so clones, with about 82% seen just once and 10% to 15% held by the top ten. V usage is TRBV7-3 and J usage is TRBJ2-2; D not resolved. Specimen: PBMCs. This receptor was obtained from a woman aged 40 to 55 in good health. Some clones in this sample may be carry-over from other donors' samples. The CDR3 loop reads CASSSTPGSADAGELFF. CDR3 coding DNA: TGTGCCAGCAGCTCAACACCGGGCTCCGCGGACGCCGGGGAGCTGTTTTTT.